The rows below give T cell receptor beta chains drawn from one sample of a study of cytomegalovirus exposure and HLA in healthy donors. Some clones are missing from TCRdb's copy, which holds only in-frame ones; the method was immunoSEQ multiplex PCR. Here the sample spans around 130,000 clones, 85% to 90% being singletons. The specimen was PBMCs. The receptor source for this set is a young man in good health and CMV-seronegative. Each CDR3 is given with its conserved first and last residue. D genes are given only for firm matches. Not all rows give a size; the values are once, few, many and, for expanded clones, a class.

size: -
V: TRBV28
J: TRBJ2-7
D: TRBD1
CDR3: CASSRAKGGAYEQYF
DNA: TGTGCCAGCAGTCGGGCCAAAGGGGGCGCTTACGAGCAGTACTTC

size: -
V: TRBV27
J: TRBJ1-1
D: -
CDR3: CASSLWAGETEAFF
DNA: TGTGCCAGCAGTTTATGGGCCGGGGAAACTGAAGCTTTCTTT

size: -
V: TRBV6-6
J: TRBJ1-2
D: -
CDR3: CASSSRAGGGYTF
DNA: TGTGCCAGCAGTTCCCGGGCGGGCGGCGGCTACACCTTC

size: -
V: TRBV5-1
J: TRBJ1-1
D: TRBD1
CDR3: CASRLTDRTSTEAFF
DNA: TGCGCCAGCAGATTGACGGACAGGACGAGCACTGAAGCTTTCTTT

size: -
V: TRBV18
J: TRBJ1-1
D: -
CDR3: CASSPPGRQDTEAFF
DNA: TGTGCCAGCTCACCACCGGGCCGACAAGACACTGAAGCTTTCTTT

size: -
V: TRBV7-6
J: TRBJ1-6
D: TRBD1
CDR3: CASSLRAAAGTGESNSPLHF
DNA: TGTGCCAGCAGCTTAAGGGCTGCAGCCGGGACAGGGGAATCCAATTCACCCCTCCACTTT

size: -
V: TRBV7-8
J: TRBJ2-1
D: -
CDR3: CASSLAGGAEQFF
DNA: TGTGCCAGCAGCTTAGCGGGGGGGGCGGAGCAGTTCTTC

size: once
V: TRBV18
J: TRBJ2-5
D: -
CDR3: CASSPQTTSRETQYF
DNA: TGTGCCAGCTCACCGCAAACTACGAGCAGAGAGACCCAGTACTTC

size: once
V: TRBV19
J: TRBJ1-1
D: TRBD1
CDR3: CASSIVPGGGAEAFF
DNA: TGTGCCAGTAGTATAGTACCAGGGGGCGGGGCTGAAGCTTTCTTT

size: once
V: TRBV6-5
J: TRBJ2-7
D: -
CDR3: CASKDGTGGNEQYF
DNA: TGTGCCAGCAAGGACGGGACTGGGGGGAACGAGCAGTACTTC

size: -
V: TRBV5-1
J: TRBJ2-7
D: TRBD1
CDR3: CASSLVRDRVSYEQYF
DNA: TGCGCCAGCAGCTTGGTCCGGGACAGAGTCTCCTACGAGCAGTACTTC

size: -
V: TRBV7-2
J: TRBJ1-1
D: TRBD1
CDR3: CASSFGQGDTEAFF
DNA: TGTGCCAGCAGCTTCGGACAGGGGGACACTGAAGCTTTCTTT

size: -
V: TRBV6-6
J: TRBJ1-6
D: -
CDR3: CASGLRQSNYNSPLHF
DNA: TGTGCCAGCGGGTTAAGACAGAGCAACTATAATTCACCCCTCCACTTT

size: -
V: TRBV7-3
J: TRBJ2-5
D: -
CDR3: CASSQTAQQETQYF
DNA: TGTGCCAGCAGCCAGACAGCTCAGCAAGAGACCCAGTACTTC

size: -
V: TRBV6-6
J: TRBJ2-3
D: -
CDR3: CASSLYTQYF
DNA: TGTGCCAGCAGCCTTTATACGCAGTATTTT

size: -
V: TRBV19
J: TRBJ1-1
D: -
CDR3: CASSKWYERTEAFF
DNA: TGTGCCAGTAGTAAATGGTATGAGAGAACTGAAGCTTTCTTT

size: -
V: TRBV9
J: TRBJ2-2
D: TRBD1
CDR3: CASSNLGTGVTGELFF
DNA: TGTGCCAGCAGCAACTTAGGGACAGGGGTCACCGGGGAGCTGTTTTTT

size: once
V: TRBV11-2
J: TRBJ1-2
D: -
CDR3: CASSWTEVDGYTF
DNA: TGTGCCAGCAGCTGGACAGAAGTCGATGGCTACACCTTC

size: -
V: TRBV6-4
J: TRBJ2-2
D: -
CDR3: CAYSRRRPNTGELFF
DNA: TGTGCCTACAGCCGAAGACGGCCGAACACCGGGGAGCTGTTTTTT

size: -
V: TRBV5-1
J: TRBJ1-1
D: TRBD1
CDR3: CASSSLPTGVNTEAFF
DNA: TGCGCCAGCAGCTCCTTACCGACAGGGGTGAACACTGAAGCTTTCTTT

size: -
V: TRBV10-1
J: TRBJ1-1
D: TRBD1
CDR3: CASRLQGDTEAFF
DNA: TGCGCCAGCAGACTACAGGGGGACACTGAAGCTTTCTTT

size: -
V: TRBV29-1
J: TRBJ2-5
D: -
CDR3: CSVDPGRTQETQYF
DNA: TGCAGCGTTGACCCAGGGAGGACCCAAGAGACCCAGTACTTC

size: -
V: TRBV7-6
J: TRBJ1-2
D: TRBD1
CDR3: CASSLGTGVPLGGGYTF
DNA: TGTGCCAGCAGCTTAGGGACAGGGGTCCCTCTTGGGGGTGGCTACACCTTC

size: -
V: TRBV11-2
J: TRBJ1-1
D: TRBD1
CDR3: CASSKNRGGNTEAFF
DNA: TGTGCCAGCAGCAAAAACAGGGGCGGGAACACTGAAGCTTTCTTT

size: -
V: TRBV27
J: TRBJ1-6
D: -
CDR3: CASSLTVVGSPLHF
DNA: TGTGCCAGCAGTTTAACCGTGGTCGGGTCACCCCTCCACTTT

size: -
V: TRBV11-1
J: TRBJ2-3
D: -
CDR3: CASSSRVGTDTQYF
DNA: TGTGCCAGCAGCTCCAGGGTCGGCACAGATACGCAGTATTTT

size: once
V: TRBV6-1
J: TRBJ2-7
D: -
CDR3: CASSEAEQEVSDEQYF
DNA: TGTGCCAGCAGTGAAGCGGAACAAGAGGTAAGCGACGAGCAGTACTTC

size: -
V: TRBV27
J: TRBJ2-1
D: TRBD2
CDR3: CASSSGVSYNEQFF
DNA: TGTGCCAGCAGCAGCGGGGTCTCCTACAATGAGCAGTTCTTC

size: -
V: TRBV6-1
J: TRBJ2-1
D: -
CDR3: CASESDFDNEQFF
DNA: TGTGCCAGCGAGAGCGACTTCGACAATGAGCAGTTCTTC

size: -
V: TRBV7-8
J: TRBJ1-6
D: TRBD1
CDR3: CASSLTGVGNSPLHF
DNA: TGTGCCAGCAGCTTGACAGGGGTTGGTAATTCACCCCTCCACTTT

size: -
V: TRBV7-2
J: TRBJ2-5
D: TRBD1
CDR3: CASSQRQGAQETQYF
DNA: TGTGCCAGCAGCCAACGACAGGGAGCCCAAGAGACCCAGTACTTC

size: once
V: TRBV7-6
J: TRBJ2-7
D: TRBD1
CDR3: CASSLRQGAGEQYF
DNA: TGTGCCAGCAGCTTACGACAGGGGGCTGGCGAGCAGTACTTC

size: -
V: TRBV4-3
J: TRBJ2-2
D: -
CDR3: CASSQASGANTGELFF
DNA: TGCGCCAGCAGCCAAGCTTCCGGGGCGAACACCGGGGAGCTGTTTTTT

size: -
V: TRBV28
J: TRBJ1-2
D: -
CDR3: CASSLGGGYTF
DNA: TGTGCCAGCAGTTTGGGGGGTGGCTACACCTTC

size: -
V: TRBV7-9
J: TRBJ1-1
D: TRBD1
CDR3: CASSLLGQGVNTEAFF
DNA: TGTGCCAGCAGCTTACTGGGACAGGGGGTGAACACTGAAGCTTTCTTT

size: -
V: TRBV9
J: TRBJ1-2
D: -
CDR3: CASTSTRGHVGYTF
DNA: TGTGCCAGCACTTCTACTCGAGGTCATGTTGGCTACACCTTC

size: -
V: TRBV25-1
J: TRBJ2-5
D: -
CDR3: CASSEGEGRRIPETQYF
DNA: TGTGCCAGCAGTGAGGGCGAGGGGAGGAGAATCCCAGAGACCCAGTACTTC

size: -
V: TRBV11-2
J: TRBJ1-5
D: -
CDR3: CASSLQGNQPQHF
DNA: TGTGCCAGCAGCCTCCAGGGTAATCAGCCCCAGCATTTT

size: -
V: TRBV7-9
J: TRBJ1-1
D: -
CDR3: CASSFYPTEAFF
DNA: TGTGCCAGCAGCTTCTATCCCACTGAAGCTTTCTTT

size: -
V: TRBV11-2
J: TRBJ2-2
D: -
CDR3: CASSSVARAGELFF
DNA: TGTGCCAGCAGCAGTGTGGCTAGAGCCGGGGAGCTGTTTTTT

size: -
V: TRBV6-6
J: TRBJ1-5
D: TRBD1
CDR3: CASSGTGEGQPQHF
DNA: TGTGCCAGCAGCGGGACAGGGGAGGGTCAGCCCCAGCATTTT

size: -
V: TRBV27
J: TRBJ1-2
D: -
CDR3: CASSPLGANYGYTF
DNA: TGTGCCAGCAGTCCCCTGGGGGCGAACTATGGCTACACCTTC

size: once
V: TRBV25-1
J: TRBJ2-3
D: TRBD2
CDR3: CASSTSGGRTDTQYF
DNA: TGTGCCAGCAGTACTAGCGGGGGGCGCACAGATACGCAGTATTTT

size: -
V: TRBV18
J: TRBJ1-4
D: TRBD1
CDR3: CASSPISGTGVEKLFF
DNA: TGTGCCAGCTCACCAATCAGCGGGACAGGAGTTGAAAAACTGTTTTTT

size: -
V: TRBV5-6
J: TRBJ1-5
D: -
CDR3: CASYLMGGTENSNQPQHF
DNA: TGTGCCAGCTACCTAATGGGAGGGACCGAGAACAGCAATCAGCCCCAGCATTTT

size: -
V: TRBV20-1
J: TRBJ1-2
D: TRBD1
CDR3: CSAKGGAGYTF
DNA: TGCAGTGCTAAAGGGGGCGCGGGCTACACCTTC